This is a list of T cell receptor beta chains from one sample in a study of molecular identifiers for immune sequencing clone quantification. TCRdb analysed the PCR reads with MiXCR anew, one entry per CDR3 protein. This table holds 400,000 to 600,000 distinct CDR3 sequences, around 23% found once. Sequenced material: naive CD8+ T cells from blood, with Jurkat cell RNA spiked in. These receptors came from a human donor in good health. Some libraries in this study had Jurkat cell RNA spiked in. Each CDR3 is given with its conserved first and last residue. Fields, in order: clone size, D gene, V gene, J gene, CDR3 protein, CDR3 DNA. D genes are given only for firm matches. Part of the rows lack a size; the others show once, few, many or a class for expanded clones.

.	.	TRBV12-3/TRBV12-4	TRBJ2-7	CASSFYSGASEQYF	TGTGCCAGCAGTTTCTACAGTGGGGCAAGCGAGCAGTACTTC
many	.	TRBV29-1	TRBJ1-2	CSVKAGSDIPYTF	TGCAGCGTTAAGGCCGGTTCGGATATCCCTTACACCTTC
.	.	TRBV20-1	TRBJ2-3	CSGRQDRGTDTQYF	TGCAGTGGGCGGCAGGACCGAGGCACAGATACGCAGTATTTT
many	TRBD1	TRBV19	TRBJ2-3	CASSDRVWTDTQYF	TGTGCCAGTAGCGACAGGGTTTGGACAGATACGCAGTATTTT
.	.	TRBV7-2	TRBJ2-7	CASSRDPGPPGEQYF	TGTGCCAGCAGCCGGGACCCTGGACCCCCAGGCGAGCAGTACTTC
.	.	TRBV9	TRBJ1-3	CASSVEGWPGNTISF	TGTGCCAGCAGCGTGGAGGGTTGGCCCGGAAACACCATATCTTTT
many	TRBD2	TRBV29-1	TRBJ2-2	CSVELREGRNGELFF	TGCAGCGTTGAATTGCGGGAGGGCCGAAACGGGGAGCTGTTTTTT
.	.	TRBV19	TRBJ1-5	CASSMGTQPQHF	TGTGCCAGTAGTATGGGCACTCAGCCCCAGCATTTT
.	TRBD1	TRBV3-1	TRBJ1-5	CASSQVGGQRPQPQHF	TGTGCCAGCAGCCAAGTGGGGGGACAGCGCCCTCAGCCCCAGCATTTT
many	.	TRBV14	TRBJ1-5	CASSHPRGNLRFSNQPQHF	TGTGCCAGCAGCCACCCCAGGGGAAACTTAAGGTTTAGCAATCAGCCCCAGCATTTT
few	TRBD2	TRBV15	TRBJ2-3	CATSRDLASGGPFDTQYF	TGTGCCACCAGCAGAGATTTGGCAAGCGGGGGACCTTTTGATACGCAGTATTTT
.	TRBD2	TRBV24-1	TRBJ2-7	CAIPRGDSNEQYF	TGTGCCATCCCCCGGGGGGACTCGAACGAGCAGTACTTC
many	.	TRBV12-3/TRBV12-4	TRBJ1-1	CASSLHESTEAFF	TGTGCCAGCAGTTTACATGAGAGCACTGAAGCTTTCTTT
.	TRBD1	TRBV20-1	TRBJ2-7	CSARDPGQGLPYAQYF	TGCAGTGCTAGAGATCCGGGACAGGGGCTCCCCTACGCGCAGTACTTC
many	.	TRBV7-9	TRBJ2-7	CASSVSGGEQYF	TGTGCCAGCAGCGTTAGCGGTGGGGAGCAGTACTTC
.	.	TRBV6-5	TRBJ1-5	CASSYDHNSNQPQHF	TGTGCCAGCAGTTACGACCACAATAGCAATCAGCCCCAGCATTTT
.	TRBD1	TRBV10-3	TRBJ1-2	CAISAGTGDHYGYTF	TGTGCCATCAGTGCCGGGACAGGGGACCACTATGGCTACACCTTC
.	.	TRBV7-9	TRBJ1-6	CASSPARGKDDSPLHF	TGTGCCAGCAGTCCAGCCAGGGGAAAGGATGATTCACCCCTCCACTTT
many	.	TRBV12-3/TRBV12-4	TRBJ1-4	CATQRAPGSGWTNEKLFF	TGTGCCACCCAACGTGCACCGGGCAGCGGGTGGACTAATGAAAAACTGTTTTTT
many	.	TRBV11-2	TRBJ1-2	CASSPPDKPKLDYTF	TGTGCCAGCAGCCCGCCGGACAAACCGAAATTGGATTACACCTTC
.	TRBD1	TRBV7-9	TRBJ2-7	CASNFGDRDYEQYF	TGTGCCAGCAACTTTGGGGACAGGGACTACGAGCAGTACTTC
.	.	TRBV27	TRBJ2-7	CASSLSSPGTEQYF	TGTGCCAGCAGTTTATCGTCCCCAGGGACTGAGCAGTACTTC
many	TRBD1	TRBV30	TRBJ1-5	CAWSGGQGAGQPQHF	TGTGCCTGGAGTGGGGGACAGGGGGCAGGGCAGCCCCAGCATTTT
few	TRBD1	TRBV11-2	TRBJ2-7	CASSMDRDHYYEQYF	TGTGCCAGCAGCATGGACAGGGACCATTACTACGAGCAGTACTTC
many	TRBD2	TRBV12-3/TRBV12-4	TRBJ2-3	CASSFVSGRNTDTQYF	TGTGCCAGCAGTTTCGTTAGCGGGAGGAATACAGATACGCAGTATTTT
few	.	TRBV9	TRBJ1-2	CASSVEGRVGVYNGYTF	TGTGCCAGCAGCGTAGAGGGCCGGGTTGGAGTTTATAATGGCTACACCTTC
few	.	TRBV2	TRBJ2-7	CASSDSSTHEQYF	TGTGCCAGCAGTGATAGCAGCACACACGAGCAGTACTTC
.	.	TRBV30	TRBJ2-7	CAWSVPRVGTYEQYF	TGTGCCTGGAGTGTCCCCCGCGTAGGGACCTACGAGCAGTACTTC
.	TRBD2	TRBV20-1	TRBJ2-7	CSARDSAGGPEEQYF	TGCAGTGCTAGAGATAGCGCGGGAGGGCCTGAGGAGCAGTACTTC
.	.	TRBV13	TRBJ2-6	CASSLQVVSGANVLTF	TGTGCCAGCAGCCTACAGGTTGTATCTGGGGCCAACGTCCTGACTTTC
few	TRBD2	TRBV13	TRBJ2-2	CASSPGAGGTFGELFF	TGTGCCAGCAGCCCCGGAGCGGGGGGCACTTTTGGGGAGCTGTTTTTT
.	TRBD1	TRBV29-1	TRBJ2-2	CSRPEDRGYGELFF	TGCAGCCGACCCGAGGACAGGGGATACGGGGAGCTGTTTTTT
many	.	TRBV6-2/TRBV6-3	TRBJ1-5	CASTSPNQPQHF	TGTGCCAGCACCTCACCTAATCAGCCCCAGCATTTT
many	.	TRBV20-1	TRBJ2-7	CSARELDYEQYF	TGCAGTGCTAGAGAGTTGGACTACGAGCAGTACTTC
.	.	TRBV4-1	TRBJ2-2	CASSQVGQLTEELFF	TGCGCCAGCAGCCAAGTTGGCCAGCTCACCGAGGAGCTGTTTTTT